The T cell receptor (beta chain) described here comes from a study of blood T cell repertoires in COVID-19. Across the study: T cells, B-cell-depleted T cells, or PBMCs supplied cDNA or gDNA.

This clone was found once. The CDR3 covers 14 residues. Looked up from germline, CDR1 is SGHTA and CDR2 is FQGTGA. Trimming removed 3 bases at V and 0 bases at J, with 7 bases between. Per the original data handling: Scientists estimated how many nucleated cells there were by amplifying reference gene primers. Profiled with immunoSEQ multiplex PCR; TCRdb holds only in-frame clones, not every one. From that table come the V and J calls and clone size; the DNA was used to work out D and trimming. The table has some 98,000 clones, approximately 82% seen once. The sequence was obtained from a man in his 70s with acute or convalescent COVID-19. The specimen sequenced was peripheral blood. The rearrangement joins TRBV7-3 to TRBJ2-3, with TRBD2 as a possible D gene (6 bases). The CDR3, as DNA: TGTGCCAGCAGCTTGGCGGGAAGCACAGATACGCAGTATTTT. Residues: CASSLAGSTDTQYF.